The 21 T cell receptor beta chains listed next were all sequenced from one sample in a study of blood T cell repertoires in COVID-19. Sequencing used immunoSEQ multiplex PCR; TCRdb keeps in-frame clones, though not all of them. The repertoire holds around 370,000 clones, with 85% to 90% as singletons. The specimen sequenced was peripheral blood. The receptors here all came from a woman in her 70s with COVID-19, enrolled during active disease.

This chain uses TRBV3-1 (or the pseudogene TRBV3-2) with TRBJ1-6; 7 nucleotides match TRBD1. The germline gives CDR1 LGHDT, CDR2 YNNKEL (reference sequence). This CDR3 region has 16 residues. The J segment lost 6 bases and the V segment lost 2 bases, leaving 7 bases of the junction unmatched. This CDR3 is CASSQWGQIPNSPLHF. The DNA for the CDR3 is TGTGCCAGCAGCCAATGGGGACAGATCCCTAATTCACCCCTCCACTTT.

The V call is TRBV21-1, the J call TRBJ1-6; the table's D call of TRBD1 was not tested on the DNA. TRBV21-1 represents a pseudogene. This CDR3 has 15 amino acids. The CDR3: CASSQGTRLDVPLHF. The CDR3 DNA reads as TGTGCCAGCAGCCAAGGGACAAGGTTGGACGTGCCCCTCCACTTT.

The rearrangement links TRBV11-2 to TRBJ2-1; 9 nucleotides align to TRBD2. In germline, CDR1 is SGHAT, CDR2 FQNNGV. CDR3 length: 15 residues. The trim removed 1 base at V and 5 bases at J, leaving 3 bases unmatched. The CDR3 spells CASSLVAGDHNEQFF. The CDR3 DNA is TGTGCCAGCAGCTTAGTAGCGGGGGACCACAATGAGCAGTTCTTC.

The J gene is TRBJ2-7, the V gene TRBV6-2 or TRBV6-3; weak D call: TRBD1 (6 bases). Trimming took off 6 bases at V and 0 bases at J, with 15 bases between the two ends. The CDR3 is made up of 15 amino acids. Germline V gene sequence: CDR1 MNHEY, CDR2 SVGEGT. The CDR3 is CASSRGQLSSYEQYF. DNA for the CDR3: TGTGCCAGCAGCCGCGGACAGCTTAGCTCCTACGAGCAGTACTTC.

This clone came up a few times. CDR3 sequence reads: CASSYSTGRRHTEAFF. The CDR3, as DNA: TGTGCCAGCAGCTATTCGACAGGTCGAAGGCACACTGAAGCTTTCTTT. The chain is built from TRBV11-2 and TRBJ1-1, with D possibly matching TRBD1 (6 bases). V lost 4 bases and J lost 3, with 18 bases in between. The CDR3 runs 16 residues. In germline, CDR1 is SGHAT, CDR2 FQNNGV.

The chain carries TRBV27 and TRBJ1-2; 9 nucleotides match TRBD1. J lost 4 bases, V lost 6 bases, and 3 bases had no gene match. The germline V gene has CDR1 MNHEY and CDR2 SMNVEV (reference sequence). The CDR3 covers 13 residues. CDR3 loop: CASSRDRAYGYTF. The DNA for the CDR3 is TGTGCCAGCAGCCGGGACAGGGCCTATGGCTACACCTTC.

The chain couples TRBV3-1 (or the pseudogene TRBV3-2) to TRBJ2-3; 13 nucleotides match TRBD2. After removal of 6 bases from V and 0 bases from J, the junction contained 6 bases not matched to a gene. The CDR3 runs to 17 residues. CDR1 is LGHDT, CDR2 YNNKEL, per germline (reference sequence). The CDR3 region has the DNA TGTGCCAGCAGTCCCGGGACTAGCGGGGCTAGCACAGATACGCAGTATTTT. Translation: CASSPGTSGASTDTQYF.

Here the CDR3 DNA reads TGCGCCAGCAGCTTGAGCGGGTTCTCTGGAAACACCATATATTTT. It yields the protein CASSLSGFSGNTIYF. V usage is TRBV5-1 and J usage is TRBJ1-3; D not resolved. Per germline, CDR1 SGHRS and CDR2 YFSETQ. The CDR3 spans 15 residues. Trimming shortened V by 1 base and J by 0 bases, and 8 bases separated the two germline ends.

About this clone itself: The junction departs from germline at one end; a sequencing error may be responsible. This chain joins TRBV27 and TRBJ2-5; TRBD1 aligns across 7 bases. Germline V CDR1 and CDR2: MNHEY, SMNVEV (reference sequence). The CDR3 is made up of 14 amino acids. CDR3 in amino acids: CASSLSRMDRNFDF. CDR3 DNA sequence: TGTGCCAGCAGTTTATCGAGAATGGACAGGAATTTTGACTTC.

The rearrangement links TRBV2 to TRBJ1-4, with unresolved D. Trimming pared 7 bases from V and 4 bases from J, leaving 7 bases between. In germline, CDR1 is SNHLY, CDR2 FYNNEI. The CDR3 runs to 12 residues. The chain's CDR3 is CASNQFNEKLFF. DNA for the CDR3: TGTGCCAGCAATCAATTTAATGAAAAACTGTTTTTT. The variable domain in full, completed from reference TRBV2 and TRBJ1-4, reads EPEVTQTPSHQVTQMGQEVILRCVPISNHLYFYWYRQILGQKVEFLVSFYNNEISEKSEIFDDQFSVERPDGSNFTLKIRSTKLEDSAMYFCASNQFNEKLFFGSGTQLSVL.

The chain joins TRBV6-6 to TRBJ1-6, with TRBD1 as a possible D gene (5 bases). The V and J ends lost 0 bases and 7 bases respectively, with 10 bases between them. This CDR3 spans 15 amino acids. Germline lookup yields CDR1 MNHNY and CDR2 SVGAGI (reference sequence). The CDR3 is CASSYSAGRNSPLHF. CDR3 sequence (DNA): TGTGCCAGCAGTTACTCGGCAGGGCGGAATTCACCCCTCCACTTT.

This chain links TRBV6-2 or TRBV6-3 with TRBJ1-6; 8 bases fit TRBD1. V shed 3 bases and J 9 bases; nucleotides not matched to a gene: 16. This CDR3 comprises 18 residues. Germline CDR1 is MNHEY and CDR2 is SVGEGT. Here the CDR3 DNA reads TGTGCCAGCAGTTATTGGCCCGCAGGGGGCGTTGTCTCTTCACCCCTCCACTTT. Encoded protein: CASSYWPAGGVVSSPLHF.

The V gene is TRBV5-6, the J gene TRBJ1-1; D is uncertain. The V gene lost 1 base and the J gene lost 0 bases, with 19 bases spanning the gap. This CDR3 is 18 amino acids long. Germline CDR1 SGHDT, CDR2 YYEEEE. The CDR3 loop reads CASSLTGKPRRLNTEAFF. The CDR3 DNA reads TGTGCCAGCAGCTTGACCGGGAAGCCGCGGCGGTTGAACACTGAAGCTTTCTTT.

The rearrangement uses TRBV7-2 and TRBJ1-5, with TRBD1 as a possible D gene (6 bases). Germline V gene lookup returns CDR1 SGHTA and CDR2 FQGNSA. The CDR3 spans 13 residues. The V end lost 1 base, the J end lost 7 bases, and 8 bases lay between the germline ends. For the CDR3, the DNA is TGTGCCAGCAGCTTAGATCAGGGGCAGCCCCAGCATTTT. This translates into CASSLDQGQPQHF.

The chain combines TRBV10-1 with TRBJ2-7; D might be TRBD2 (6 bases). The germline V gene encodes CDR1 WNHNN and CDR2 SYGVQD (reference sequence). Trimming removed 0 bases at V and 2 bases at J, with 8 bases between. This CDR3 region has 14 residues. The chain's CDR3 is CASSESGGPYEQYF. CDR3 sequence (DNA): TGCGCCAGCAGTGAGTCGGGAGGACCCTACGAGCAGTACTTC.

This chain links TRBV11-2 with TRBJ2-1, with TRBD2 matching over 9 bases. With V trimmed by 1 base and J by 8 bases, 9 bases remained unmatched. The CDR3 consists of 16 residues. Germline CDR1 is SGHAT and CDR2 is FQNNGV. CDR3 in DNA: TGTGCCAGCAGCTTAGGGGTGTGGACTAGCGAGGATGAGCAGTTCTTC. It encodes CASSLGVWTSEDEQFF.

The V gene is TRBV10-3, the J gene TRBJ2-7, with 8 bases lining up with TRBD2. V trimming: 4 bases; J trimming: 3 bases; junction bases outside the gene matches: 8. From germline, CDR1 is ENHRY and CDR2 SYGVKD. This CDR3 spans 15 amino acids. In DNA form, the CDR3 reads TGTGCCATCAGTGGGGCTCCCGGGACTAGCTACGAGCAGTACTTC. It encodes CAISGAPGTSYEQYF.

The chain couples TRBV18 to TRBJ2-7; 10 bases map to TRBD1. The CDR3 contains 15 residues. Germline V gene sequence: CDR1 KGHSH, CDR2 LQKENI. Losses at the gene ends were 0 bases for V and 4 bases for J; bases not matched to a gene: 3. CDR3 residues: CASSPPAGQGYEQYF. The CDR3 DNA sequence: TGTGCCAGCTCACCACCGGCGGGACAGGGGTACGAGCAGTACTTC.

The CDR3 reads CASGTSGYEQYF. The CDR3 DNA is TGTGCCAGCGGCACTAGCGGGTACGAGCAGTACTTC. The genes are TRBV28 and TRBJ2-7; 9 nucleotides line up with TRBD2. The CDR3 has 12 amino acids. Germline CDR1 MDHEN, CDR2 SYDVKM. J was trimmed by 4 bases and V by 8 bases; bases with no gene match: 3.

This clone was counted a few times. Other DNA sequences in this sample translate to the same CDR3. The CDR3 coding sequence is TGTGCCAGCAGCGTAGGACAGGGGAATCAGCCCCAGCATTTT. It codes for CASSVGQGNQPQHF. This chain uses TRBV9 with TRBJ1-5; 8 nucleotides align to TRBD1. Germline values: CDR1 SGDLS, CDR2 YYNGEE. The CDR3 length is 14 residues. With 0 bases clipped from V and 4 bases from J, the junction kept 0 bases outside the gene matches.

The chain recombines TRBV6-1 with TRBJ1-2, with TRBD1 identical over 10 bases. The CDR3 is 13 residues long. The trim removed 2 bases at V and 7 bases at J, leaving 1 base unmatched. Germline-derived CDR1 and CDR2 are MNHNS and SASEGT. CDR3 bases: TGTGCCAGCAGTGAATGGGACAGGGGTGGCTACACCTTC. This translates into CASSEWDRGGYTF.